The 20 T cell receptor beta chains listed next were all sequenced from one sample in a study of blood T cell repertoires in COVID-19. The protocol was immunoSEQ multiplex PCR, while the TCRdb copy is restricted to in-frame clones and leaves out a portion. The top ten clones hold approximately 1.9% of a sample with approximately 300,000 clones, about 85% of them seen once. The source material was PBMCs or T cells enriched from blood (not recorded which). The receptors derive from a woman aged 25 to 45 who had been exposed to COVID-19.

This chain connects TRBV5-1 to TRBJ2-5; D is possibly TRBD1 (5 bases). Germline V CDR1 and CDR2: SGHRS, YFSETQ. The CDR3 extends over 16 amino acids. Trimming pared 4 bases from V and 4 bases from J, leaving 20 bases between. As DNA, the CDR3 is TGCGCCAGCAGCGCGTCTGGGGCAGATGGATTAGAGACCCAGTACTTC. It translates to CASSASGADGLETQYF.

The chain recombines TRBV2 with TRBJ1-2; the D gene is possibly TRBD1 (5 bases). Germline lookup yields CDR1 SNHLY and CDR2 FYNNEI. The CDR3 runs 12 residues. The germline V and J ends were trimmed by 11 bases and 5 bases, with 15 bases remaining between them. CDR3 loop: CASRVVGYGYTF. CDR3 sequence (DNA): TGTGCCTCCAGGGTGGTTGGTTATGGCTACACCTTC. Full variable domain (missing parts from reference TRBV2 and TRBJ1-2): EPEVTQTPSHQVTQMGQEVILRCVPISNHLYFYWYRQILGQKVEFLVSFYNNEISEKSEIFDDQFSVERPDGSNFTLKIRSTKLEDSAMYFCASRVVGYGYTFGSGTRLTVV.

This clone occurred once. The V gene is TRBV19, the J gene TRBJ1-5; D gene ambiguous. This CDR3 has 16 residues. V lost 1 base, J lost 4 bases, and 14 bases lay in between. Germline V gene sequence: CDR1 LNHDA, CDR2 SQIVND (reference sequence). CDR3 residues: CASSIAAGKFNQPQHF. The CDR3 nucleotides are TGTGCCAGTAGTATAGCGGCAGGAAAATTTAATCAGCCCCAGCATTTT.

This chain uses TRBV19 with TRBJ2-2; D is unclear. The length of the CDR3 is 12 residues. CDR1 is LNHDA and CDR2 is SQIVND in the germline V gene (reference sequence). The V end lost 7 bases, the J end lost 4 bases, and 7 bases lay between the germline ends. CDR3 loop: CASTEFTGELFF. DNA of the CDR3: TGTGCCAGTACTGAGTTCACCGGGGAGCTGTTTTTT.

This sequence joins TRBV5-1 and TRBJ2-3; 9 nucleotides match TRBD1. The CDR3 loop spans 14 amino acids. V shed 4 bases and J 1 base; nucleotides not matched to a gene: 1. From germline, CDR1 is SGHRS and CDR2 YFSETQ. The CDR3: CASSRTGGTDTQYF. The CDR3 DNA reads TGCGCCAGCAGCAGGACAGGGGGCACAGATACGCAGTATTTT.

Of note for this clone: The junction shows a germline mismatch at one end, possibly a read error. This chain connects TRBV7-7 to TRBJ2-5; 15 nucleotides align to TRBD2. Germline-derived CDR1 and CDR2 are SSHAT and FNYEAQ (reference sequence). This CDR3 is 16 amino acids long. The CDR3 loop is CASRRGLAGGKETQYF. CDR3 DNA: TGTGCTAGCAGGCGGGGACTAGCGGGAGGAAAAGAGACCCAGTACTTC.

The chain has TRBV15 and TRBJ1-2, with 8 bases lining up with TRBD1. Germline lookup yields CDR1 LNHNV and CDR2 YYDKDF (reference sequence). The ends lost 0 bases at V and 5 bases at J; junction bases unmatched: 5. The CDR3 consists of 15 residues. The CDR3 DNA follows: TGTGCCACCAGCAGAGAAGGGACAGGCTGGTATGGCTACACCTTC. The encoded protein is CATSREGTGWYGYTF.

This chain links TRBV11-1 with TRBJ2-5; TRBD2 matches at 7 bases. The CDR3 spans 16 residues. V lost 4 bases to trimming and J lost 4 bases; unmatched junction nucleotides: 12. The germline V gene has CDR1 SGHAT and CDR2 FQDESV (reference sequence). CDR3 loop: CASSSGLSVGAETQYF. CDR3 coding DNA: TGTGCCAGCAGCTCGGGACTATCGGTCGGGGCAGAGACCCAGTACTTC.

V usage is TRBV7-8 and J usage is TRBJ1-5; TRBD1 is a possible D gene (5 bases). This CDR3 has 15 amino acids. Germline V gives CDR1 SGHVS, CDR2 FQNEAQ. V lost 5 bases, J lost 6 bases, and 17 bases lay in between. The CDR3 DNA is TGTGCCAGCAGCCGAGGCCCTCAGGGAGGTCAGCCCCAGCATTTT. Its translation is CASSRGPQGGQPQHF.

The genes are TRBV11-2 and TRBJ2-3, with 7 bases aligning to TRBD2. CDR1 SGHAT and CDR2 FQNNGV come from the germline V gene. The V segment lost 5 bases and the J segment 14 bases; nucleotides outside the gene matches: 19. The CDR3 is 15 residues long. CDR3: CASSPFMGGSKVMYF. CDR3 coding DNA: TGTGCCAGCAGCCCTTTTATGGGGGGGTCCAAGGTTATGTATTTT.

This chain uses TRBV11-2 with TRBJ2-5, with D perhaps matching TRBD2 (6 bases). The CDR3 sequence is 14 residues long. Trimming took off 5 bases at V and 5 bases at J, with 15 bases between the two ends. Germline CDR1 is SGHAT and CDR2 is FQNNGV. The CDR3 spells CASSPRGLSETQYF. As DNA, the CDR3 is TGTGCCAGCAGCCCCCGGGGGTTAAGTGAGACCCAGTACTTC. Using reference TRBV11-2 and TRBJ2-5 for the parts outside the CDR3, the full variable domain is EAGVAQSPRYKIIEKRQSVAFWCNPISGHATLYWYQQILGQGPKLLIQFQNNGVVDDSQLPKDRFSAERLKGVDSTLKIQPAKLEDSAVYLCASSPRGLSETQYFGPGTRLLVL.

Worth noting for this clone: A junction end diverges from the germline sequence, so it may reflect a read error. The rearrangement links TRBV9 to TRBJ2-7; 7 bases align to TRBD1. Germline CDR1 is SGDLS and CDR2 is YYNGEE. The CDR3 covers 12 residues. The CDR3 DNA reads TGTGCCAGCGATGTGGGTGACAGGGATCCCGTGTTC. It yields the protein CASDVGDRDPVF.

This clone was observed at least ten times. The chain carries TRBV6-2 or TRBV6-3 and TRBJ1-1; 7 bases line up with TRBD1. The germline V gene has CDR1 MNHEY and CDR2 SVGEGT. V trimming: 5 bases; J trimming: 1 base; junction bases outside the gene matches: 1. The CDR3 consists of 13 residues. The CDR3 protein is CASSRQGNTEAFF. The DNA for the CDR3 is TGTGCCAGCAGTCGACAGGGGAACACTGAAGCTTTCTTT.

The chain carries TRBV5-5 and TRBJ1-2; unclear D gene. Trimming took off 5 bases at V and 4 bases at J, with 18 bases between the two ends. Germline loops: CDR1 SGHKS, CDR2 YYEKEE (reference sequence). The CDR3 contains 15 residues. The CDR3 DNA follows: TGTGCCAGCAGTACACAAATATCGGGAAGCTATGGCTACACCTTC. Translating gives CASSTQISGSYGYTF.

The chain recombines TRBV19 with TRBJ1-5; 10 bases are shared with TRBD1. The CDR3 contains 14 residues. Germline V gene data show CDR1 as LNHDA and CDR2 as SQIVND (reference sequence). The trim removed 6 bases at V and 5 bases at J, leaving 4 bases unmatched. CDR3 sequence reads: CASRGTGVDQPQHF. The CDR3 nucleotides are TGTGCCAGTAGGGGGACAGGGGTAGATCAGCCCCAGCATTTT.

This chain uses TRBV11-3 with TRBJ2-1; 7 nucleotides match TRBD2. The CDR3 length is 16 residues. Germline lookup yields CDR1 SGHNT and CDR2 YENEEA. Trimming removed 0 bases from V and 7 bases from J; junction bases left unmatched: 9. Written as DNA, the CDR3 is TGTGCCAGCAGCTTAGACGGGAGGTGGTCAGGGAATGAGCAGTTCTTC. This gives the protein CASSLDGRWSGNEQFF.

The chain joins TRBV6-5 to TRBJ2-2; 7 bases agree with TRBD1. Germline loops: CDR1 MNHEY, CDR2 SVGAGI. The CDR3 totals 14 residues. The J segment lost 1 base and the V segment lost 6 bases, leaving 2 bases of the junction unmatched. CDR3 nucleotides: TGTGCCAGCAGAAGACAGGGGAACACCGGGGAGCTGTTTTTT. Translating it yields CASRRQGNTGELFF.

The chain couples TRBV29-1 to TRBJ2-3, with 10 bases that match TRBD2. Unmatched junction bases numbered 2, after V lost 5 bases and J lost 3 bases. The CDR3 covers 13 residues. The V gene's germline CDR1 is SQVTM and CDR2 ANQGSEA. This CDR3 reads CSVQRGGTDTQYF. CDR3 DNA: TGCAGCGTTCAGCGGGGGGGAACAGATACGCAGTATTTT.

The genes are TRBV7-6 and TRBJ1-1, with D uncertain. CDR3 length: 14 residues. The germline V and J ends were trimmed by 1 base and 5 bases, with 11 bases remaining between them. The germline V gene encodes CDR1 SGHVS and CDR2 FNYEAQ. CDR3 coding DNA: TGTGCCAGCAGCTTAGATGGAGGGAGTACTGAAGCTTTCTTT. Translating it yields CASSLDGGSTEAFF.

The chain couples TRBV7-3 to TRBJ2-1; 14 bases fit TRBD2. The CDR3 contains 16 residues. V lost 4 bases and J lost 6; bases outside the gene matches: 5. Germline CDR1 reads SGHTA; CDR2 reads FQGTGA. DNA for the CDR3: TGTGCCAGCAGCTCCGGACTAGCGGGAGGACGCAATGAGCAGTTCTTC. It specifies CASSSGLAGGRNEQFF.